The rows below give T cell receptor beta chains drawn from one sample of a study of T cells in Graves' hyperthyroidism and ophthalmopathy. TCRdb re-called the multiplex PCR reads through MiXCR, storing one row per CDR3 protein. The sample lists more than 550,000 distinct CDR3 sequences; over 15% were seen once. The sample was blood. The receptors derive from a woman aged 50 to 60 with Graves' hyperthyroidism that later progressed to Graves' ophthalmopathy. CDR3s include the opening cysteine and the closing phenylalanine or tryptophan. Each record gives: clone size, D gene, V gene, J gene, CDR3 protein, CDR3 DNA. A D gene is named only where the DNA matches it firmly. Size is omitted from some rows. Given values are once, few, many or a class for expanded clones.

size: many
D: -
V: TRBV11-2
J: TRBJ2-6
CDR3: CASSLEGSGANVLTF
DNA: TGTGCCAGCAGCTTGGAGGGCTCTGGGGCCAACGTCCTGACTTTC

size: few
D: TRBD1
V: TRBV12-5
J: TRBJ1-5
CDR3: CASGSDRANQPQHF
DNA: TGTGCTAGTGGTTCAGACAGGGCCAATCAGCCCCAGCATTTT

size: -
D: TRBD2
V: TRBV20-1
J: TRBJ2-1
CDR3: CRGTGTSGTSSNEQFF
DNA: TGCAGGGGGACTGGGACTAGCGGGACATCGAGTAATGAGCAGTTCTTC

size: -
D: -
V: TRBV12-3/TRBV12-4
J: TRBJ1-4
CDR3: CASSLVRGEKLFF
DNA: TGCGCCAGCAGCTTGGTGCGAGGGGAGAAACTGTTTTTT

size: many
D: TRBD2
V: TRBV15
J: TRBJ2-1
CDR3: CATSRAPAGLGVEQFF
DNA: TGTGCCACCAGCAGAGCACCTGCGGGACTAGGGGTCGAGCAGTTCTTC

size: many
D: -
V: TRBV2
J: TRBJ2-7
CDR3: CAIRRAGYGEQYF
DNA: TGTGCCATCCGACGGGCAGGTTACGGCGAGCAGTACTTC

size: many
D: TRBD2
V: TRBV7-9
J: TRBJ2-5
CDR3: CASSWTSGVEETQYF
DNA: TGTGCCAGCAGCTGGACTAGCGGGGTGGAAGAGACCCAGTACTTC

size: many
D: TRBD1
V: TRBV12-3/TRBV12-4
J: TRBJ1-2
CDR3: CASSLRTGGADGYTF
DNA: TGTGCCAGCAGTTTAAGGACAGGGGGCGCAGATGGCTACACCTTC

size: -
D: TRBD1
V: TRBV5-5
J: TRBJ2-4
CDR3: CASSSGQGKEAKNIQYF
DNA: TGTGCCAGCAGCTCCGGACAGGGGAAGGAAGCCAAAAACATTCAGTACTTC

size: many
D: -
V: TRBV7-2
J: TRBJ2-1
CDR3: CASSASGTRVNEQFF
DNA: TGTGCCAGCAGCGCCTCCGGGACACGTGTTAATGAGCAGTTCTTC

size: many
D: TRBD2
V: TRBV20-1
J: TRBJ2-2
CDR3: CSAGLGLAGLRRTGELFF
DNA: TGCAGTGCCGGACTGGGACTAGCGGGACTTCGGCGGACCGGGGAGCTGTTTTTT

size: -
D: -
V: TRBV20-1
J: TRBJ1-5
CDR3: CSARVPPRNFQHF
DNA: TGCAGTGCTAGGGTGCCCCCGCGGAATTTCCAGCATTTT

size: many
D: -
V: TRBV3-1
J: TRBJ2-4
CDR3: CASSQTVGDTDIQYF
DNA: TGTGCCAGCAGCCAGACTGTGGGCGATACGGACATTCAGTACTTC

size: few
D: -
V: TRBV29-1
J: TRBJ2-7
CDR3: CSVGSPTSYEQYF
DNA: TGCAGCGTTGGTTCTCCGACCTCCTACGAGCAGTACTTC

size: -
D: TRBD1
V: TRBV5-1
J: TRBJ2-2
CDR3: CASNSGQKNTGELFF
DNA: TGCGCCAGCAATTCGGGACAGAAGAACACCGGGGAGCTGTTTTTT

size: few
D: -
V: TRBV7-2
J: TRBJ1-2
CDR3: CASYRGYGYGYTF
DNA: TGTGCCAGCTATAGGGGGTATGGCTATGGCTACACCTTC

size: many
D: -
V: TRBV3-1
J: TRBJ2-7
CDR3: CASSHRHYEQYF
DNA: TGTGCCAGCAGCCATAGACACTACGAGCAGTACTTC

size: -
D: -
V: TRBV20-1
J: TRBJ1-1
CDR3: CSASLSTEAFF
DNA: TGCAGTGCTAGTCTGAGCACTGAAGCTTTCTTT

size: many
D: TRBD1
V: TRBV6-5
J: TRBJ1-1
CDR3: CASSYSAGQGRGNTEAFF
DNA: TGTGCCAGCAGTTACTCAGCGGGACAGGGGCGAGGGAACACTGAAGCTTTCTTT

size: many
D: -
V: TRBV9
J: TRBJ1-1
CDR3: CASSVLGQNTEAFF
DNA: TGTGCCAGCAGCGTCCTCGGGCAGAACACTGAAGCTTTCTTT

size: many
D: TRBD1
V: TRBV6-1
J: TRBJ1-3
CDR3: CASSPRDSGNTIYF
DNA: TGTGCCAGCAGTCCACGGGACAGTGGAAACACCATATATTTT

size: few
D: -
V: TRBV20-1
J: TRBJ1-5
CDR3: CSARRGNSNQPQHF
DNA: TGCAGTGCTAGGAGGGGAAATAGCAATCAGCCCCAGCATTTT

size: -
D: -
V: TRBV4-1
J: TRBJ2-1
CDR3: CASSQGPQGDEQFF
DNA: TGCGCCAGCAGCCAAGGGCCCCAGGGCGATGAGCAGTTCTTC

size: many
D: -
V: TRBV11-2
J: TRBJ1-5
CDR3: CASSLDGRAVEPQHF
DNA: TGTGCCAGCAGCTTAGATGGGCGAGCGGTCGAGCCCCAGCATTTT

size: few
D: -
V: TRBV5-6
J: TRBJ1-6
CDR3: CASSLGRRAPLHF
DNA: TGTGCCAGCAGCTTGGGCAGGAGGGCACCCCTCCACTTT

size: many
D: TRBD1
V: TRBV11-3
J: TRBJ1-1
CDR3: CASSSTGENTEAFF
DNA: TGTGCCAGCAGCTCGACAGGGGAAAACACTGAAGCTTTCTTT

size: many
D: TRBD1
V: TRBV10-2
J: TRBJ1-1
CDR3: CASRPGQGVTRNTEAFF
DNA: TGCGCCAGCAGGCCCGGACAGGGGGTGACCAGGAACACTGAAGCTTTCTTT

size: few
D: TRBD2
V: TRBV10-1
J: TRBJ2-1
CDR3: CASSEWGKRGVNNEQFF
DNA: TGCGCCAGCAGTGAGTGGGGAAAGCGGGGGGTGAACAATGAGCAGTTCTTC

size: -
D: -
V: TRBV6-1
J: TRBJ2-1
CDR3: CATEEGGTYNEQFF
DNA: TGTGCCACCGAAGAGGGGGGAACCTACAATGAGCAGTTCTTC

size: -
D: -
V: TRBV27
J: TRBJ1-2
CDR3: CASRYDRNYGYTF
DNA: TGTGCCAGCCGATATGACAGGAACTATGGCTACACCTTC

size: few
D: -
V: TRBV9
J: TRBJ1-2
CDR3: CASSVDLGALGYTF
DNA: TGTGCCAGCAGCGTAGATCTTGGGGCGCTCGGCTACACCTTC

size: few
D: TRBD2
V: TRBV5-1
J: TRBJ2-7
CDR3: CASSLLLAGGTDLYEQYF
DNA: TGCGCCAGCAGCTTGTTGCTAGCGGGGGGGACCGACCTCTACGAGCAGTACTTC

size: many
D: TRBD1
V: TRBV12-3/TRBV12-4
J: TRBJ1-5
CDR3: CASSSRRTGGNQPQHF
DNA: TGTGCCAGCAGTTCCCGCCGGACAGGTGGGAATCAGCCCCAGCATTTT

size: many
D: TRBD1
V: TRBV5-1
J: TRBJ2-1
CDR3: CASSLQGYNEQFF
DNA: TGTGCCAGCAGCTTACAGGGGTACAATGAGCAGTTCTTC

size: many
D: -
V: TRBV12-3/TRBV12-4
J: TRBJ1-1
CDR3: CASSFTLGTEAFF
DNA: TGTGCCAGCAGTTTTACCCTCGGTACTGAAGCTTTCTTT

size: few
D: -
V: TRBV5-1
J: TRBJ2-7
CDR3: CASSASENEQYF
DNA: TGCGCCAGCAGCGCCAGCGAGAACGAGCAGTACTTC

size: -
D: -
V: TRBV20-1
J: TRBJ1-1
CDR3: CSARDPGLWVTEAFF
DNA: TGCAGTGCTAGAGACCCCGGGTTATGGGTCACTGAAGCTTTCTTT

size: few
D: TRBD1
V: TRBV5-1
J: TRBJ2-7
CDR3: CASSFRDRSHEQYF
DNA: TGCGCCAGCAGCTTCCGGGACAGGTCCCACGAGCAGTACTTC

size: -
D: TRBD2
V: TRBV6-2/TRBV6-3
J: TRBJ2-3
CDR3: CASSITSGGLSTDTQYF
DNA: TGTGCCAGCAGTATAACTAGCGGGGGGCTTAGCACAGATACGCAGTATTTT

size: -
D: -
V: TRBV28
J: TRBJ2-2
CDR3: CASSLLPRGYTGELFF
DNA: TGTGCCAGCAGTCTCCTCCCCAGAGGGTACACCGGGGAGCTGTTTTTT

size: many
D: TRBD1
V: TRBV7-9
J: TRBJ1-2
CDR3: CASSYRDRGRNYGYTF
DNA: TGTGCCAGCAGCTACCGGGACAGGGGGCGAAACTATGGCTACACCTTC

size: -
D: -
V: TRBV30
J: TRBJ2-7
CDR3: CAWSSTGSYEQYF
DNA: TGTGCCTGGAGTTCGACTGGGTCCTACGAGCAGTACTTC

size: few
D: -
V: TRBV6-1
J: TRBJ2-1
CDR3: CASSRQGGDREQFF
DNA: TGTGCCAGCAGTCGACAGGGAGGCGATCGGGAGCAGTTCTTC

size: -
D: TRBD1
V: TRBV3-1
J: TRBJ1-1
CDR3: CASSQDWTGGLKTEAFF
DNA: TGTGCCAGCAGCCAAGATTGGACAGGGGGCCTCAAGACTGAAGCTTTCTTT

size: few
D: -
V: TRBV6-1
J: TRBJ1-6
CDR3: CASSQPPGDKGASPLHF
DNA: TGTGCCAGCAGCCAACCCCCCGGGGATAAAGGGGCTTCACCCCTCCACTTT

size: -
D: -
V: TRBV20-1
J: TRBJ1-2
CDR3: CSASRQNGYTF
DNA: TGCAGTGCTAGTCGGCAAAATGGCTACACCTTC

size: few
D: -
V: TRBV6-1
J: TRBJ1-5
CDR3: CASSGGGDNQPQHF
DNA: TGTGCCAGCTCGGGGGGGGGAGACAATCAGCCCCAGCATTTT

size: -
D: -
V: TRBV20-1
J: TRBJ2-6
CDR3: CSARVEPSSGANVLTF
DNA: TGCAGTGCTAGAGTGGAACCGAGCTCTGGGGCCAACGTCCTGACTTTC

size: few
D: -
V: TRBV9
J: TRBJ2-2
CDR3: CASSNGGLSTGELFF
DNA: TGTGCCAGCAGCAACGGGGGGCTCTCAACCGGGGAGCTGTTTTTT

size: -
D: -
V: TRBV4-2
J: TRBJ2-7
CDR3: CASSRRGRLNSYEQYF
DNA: TGTGCCAGCAGTCGACGGGGAAGACTAAACTCCTACGAGCAGTACTTC

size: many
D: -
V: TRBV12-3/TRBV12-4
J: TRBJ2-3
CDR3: CASTLVAGGRTDTQYF
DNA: TGTGCCAGTACCCTGGTGGCCGGGGGTCGGACAGATACGCAGTATTTT

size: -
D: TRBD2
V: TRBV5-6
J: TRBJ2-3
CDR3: CASSWDSQRGGRDTQYF
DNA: TGTGCCAGCAGCTGGGACAGTCAGCGGGGGGGCCGGGATACGCAGTATTTT

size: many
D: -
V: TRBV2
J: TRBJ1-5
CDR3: CAGGGAGGNQPQHF
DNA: TGTGCCGGCGGGGGGGCGGGAGGCAATCAGCCCCAGCATTTT

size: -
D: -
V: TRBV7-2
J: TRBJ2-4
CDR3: CASTPWEAKNIQYF
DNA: TGTGCCAGCACCCCCTGGGAAGCCAAAAACATTCAGTACTTC